The 11 T cell receptor beta chains given below trace back to one sample, sequenced in a study of shared clonotypes between healthy human individuals (dated by TCRdb to 2020 to 2021). To prepare the library, the immunoSEQ multiplex PCR assay was applied. Not all clones reach the TCRdb copy of this immuneACCESS table, which keeps in-frame sequences only. Checked studies attribute under half of the gap to unresolved V genes and leave the rest unexplained. The sample profile shows approximately 2.4 million clones; nearly 97% of them were found once. Of the sample, over 0.1% falls within the top ten clones. The specimen was naive CD4+ T cells sorted from blood. Reading the label with the study, this specimen's cell subset or site is: CD45RA+ positively selected. These receptors were collected from a man aged 18 to 30 in good health.

This chain links TRBV5-1 with TRBJ2-7, with 9 bases matching TRBD2. Trimming removed 3 bases from V and 1 base from J; junction bases left unmatched: 5. Germline V gene sequence: CDR1 SGHRS, CDR2 YFSETQ. The CDR3 runs to 15 residues. As DNA, the CDR3 is TGCGCCAGCAGCTCCCTAGCGGGGCTTTCCTACGAGCAGTACTTC. It translates to CASSSLAGLSYEQYF.

V usage is TRBV6-1 and J usage is TRBJ1-1; 10 bases fit TRBD1. The CDR3 consists of 15 residues. Looked up from germline, CDR1 is MNHNS and CDR2 is SASEGT. Trimming took 6 bases from V and 6 from J; bases not matched to a gene: 10. This CDR3 reads CASRDQTGGKAEAFF. CDR3 coding DNA: TGTGCCAGCAGGGATCAGACAGGGGGCAAAGCTGAAGCTTTCTTT.

This chain connects TRBV6-5 to TRBJ1-2; 11 bases agree with TRBD1. V shed 2 bases and J 4 bases; nucleotides not matched to a gene: 6. The CDR3 is 16 residues long. The germline V gene has CDR1 MNHEY and CDR2 SVGAGI. CDR3 DNA: TGTGCCAGCAGTTACCGGGACAGGGGGTTAAGCTATGGCTACACCTTC. It specifies CASSYRDRGLSYGYTF.

The chain couples TRBV19 to TRBJ1-2; D gene ambiguous. Germline values: CDR1 LNHDA, CDR2 SQIVND (reference sequence). The CDR3 is 12 amino acids. Trimming stripped 4 bases from V and 4 bases from J, with 7 bases between. The CDR3 DNA reads TGTGCCAGTAGTAGCCGTAGCTATGGCTACACCTTC. This translates into CASSSRSYGYTF.

With regard to this clone: The same CDR3 is also encoded by other DNA sequences in this sample. V usage is TRBV2 and J usage is TRBJ2-3; 7 bases are shared with TRBD1. Germline CDR1 is SNHLY and CDR2 is FYNNEI. This CDR3 spans 13 amino acids. V dropped 3 bases and J dropped 6; count of bases not matched to a gene: 3. Here the CDR3 DNA reads TGTGCCAGCAGTGATAGGGGGCGGGATACGCAGTATTTT. This translates into CASSDRGRDTQYF.

J is TRBJ2-7 and V is TRBV7-2; 9 bases line up with TRBD1. Germline V gene sequence: CDR1 SGHTA, CDR2 FQGNSA. V shed 3 bases, J shed 3 bases, and the junction held 9 bases outside the gene matches. The length of the CDR3 is 16 residues. The CDR3 region has the DNA TGTGCCAGCAGCTTGCATTTACCGGGACAGGGCTACGAGCAGTACTTC. It translates to CASSLHLPGQGYEQYF.

The gene calls are TRBV9 and TRBJ2-3, with 9 bases identical to TRBD2. Germline V gives CDR1 SGDLS, CDR2 YYNGEE. The CDR3 runs 14 residues. The ends lost 0 bases at V and 7 bases at J; junction bases unmatched: 3. The CDR3 DNA is TGTGCCAGCAGCGTAGGTAGCGGGAGTAATACGCAGTATTTT. Amino acid sequence: CASSVGSGSNTQYF.

This chain uses TRBV7-2 with TRBJ2-6; TRBD1 agrees at 7 bases. The J segment lost 0 bases and the V segment lost 5 bases, leaving 7 bases of the junction unmatched. The length of the CDR3 is 17 residues. Germline V CDR1 and CDR2: SGHTA, FQGNSA. The CDR3 spells CASSGAGTVSGANVLTF. CDR3 DNA sequence: TGTGCCAGCAGCGGGGCCGGGACAGTCTCTGGGGCCAACGTCCTGACTTTC.

The rearrangement uses TRBV6-5 and TRBJ1-5, with a tentative D call TRBD1 (5 bases). The CDR3 length is 15 residues. Trimming removed 8 bases at V and 4 bases at J, with 18 bases between. From germline, CDR1 is MNHEY and CDR2 SVGAGI. The CDR3 sequence is CASASGGKGNQPQHF. Written as DNA, the CDR3 is TGTGCCAGCGCCTCTGGGGGGAAAGGGAATCAGCCCCAGCATTTT.

In the case of this clone: Other nucleotide sequences from this sample produce the same CDR3. V usage is TRBV6-6 and J usage is TRBJ2-2; D ambiguous. The CDR3 length is 15 residues. Deletions cut 2 bases from V and 1 base from J, with 8 bases between. Germline assignment: CDR1 MNHNY and CDR2 SVGAGI (reference sequence). CDR3 coding DNA: TGTGCCAGCAGTTACCTCCGACAGAACACCGGGGAGCTGTTTTTT. Protein sequence: CASSYLRQNTGELFF.

Worth noting for this clone: Different DNA sequences within this sample yield the same CDR3. V gene TRBV7-2 combines with J gene TRBJ2-7, with D possibly being TRBD2 (7 bases). The V end lost 1 base, the J end lost 2 bases, and 9 bases lay between the germline ends. The CDR3 contains 14 residues. In germline, CDR1 is SGHTA, CDR2 FQGNSA. The CDR3 region is CASSLDGGPYEQYF. The CDR3 DNA reads as TGTGCCAGCAGCTTAGACGGGGGGCCCTACGAGCAGTACTTC.